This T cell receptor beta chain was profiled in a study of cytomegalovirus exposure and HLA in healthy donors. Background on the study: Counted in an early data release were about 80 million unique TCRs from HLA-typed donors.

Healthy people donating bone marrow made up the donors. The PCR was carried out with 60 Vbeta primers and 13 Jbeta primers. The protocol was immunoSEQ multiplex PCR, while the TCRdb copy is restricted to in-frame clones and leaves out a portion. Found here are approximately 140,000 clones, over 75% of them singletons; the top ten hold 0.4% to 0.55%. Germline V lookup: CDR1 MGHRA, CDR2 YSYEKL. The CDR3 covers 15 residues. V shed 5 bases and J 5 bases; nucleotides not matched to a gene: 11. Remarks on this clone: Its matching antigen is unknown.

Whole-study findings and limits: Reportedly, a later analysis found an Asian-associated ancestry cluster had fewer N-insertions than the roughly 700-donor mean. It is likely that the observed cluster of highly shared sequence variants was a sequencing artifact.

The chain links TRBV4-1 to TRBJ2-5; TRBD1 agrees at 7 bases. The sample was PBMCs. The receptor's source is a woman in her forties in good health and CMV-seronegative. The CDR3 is CASSGADRLRETQYF. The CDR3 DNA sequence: TGCGCCAGCAGCGGGGCGGACAGGCTCCGGGAGACCCAGTACTTC.